This is a list of T cell receptor beta chains from one sample in a study of T cells in Graves' hyperthyroidism and ophthalmopathy. TCRdb reprocessed the multiplex PCR reads via MiXCR and lists one record per CDR3 protein. The sample has some 720,000 distinct CDR3 sequences, around 15% seen once; the top ten hold 8.4%. Sequencing input: blood. The source of these receptors is a young man with Graves' hyperthyroidism. CDR3s include the opening cysteine and the closing phenylalanine or tryptophan. The D gene is left open where the match is weak. Clone size is stated in some rows and not others, as once, few, many or a class when expanded.

d_call | j_call | v_call | clone_size | cdr3_aa | cdr3_nt
NA | TRBJ2-7 | TRBV9 | NA | CASSVASLAYSYEQYF | TGTGCCAGCAGCGTAGCAAGTCTAGCGTACTCCTACGAGCAGTACTTC
NA | TRBJ2-6 | TRBV18 | NA | CASSPPKGANVLTF | TGTGCCAGCTCACCACCGAAAGGGGCCAACGTCCTGACTTTC
TRBD1 | TRBJ1-2 | TRBV7-2 | NA | CASRQGVYGYTF | TGTGCCAGCAGACAGGGGGTCTATGGCTACACCTTC
NA | TRBJ2-5 | TRBV5-1 | many | CASSLSSGRETQYF | TGCGCCAGCAGCTTGTCCTCAGGGAGGGAGACCCAGTACTTC
TRBD2 | TRBJ2-7 | TRBV6-1 | few | CASSEWSSGTREQYF | TGTGCCAGCAGTGAATGGTCTAGCGGGACCCGCGAGCAGTACTTC
NA | TRBJ1-2 | TRBV3-1 | few | CASSQVKGIYTF | TGTGCCAGCAGCCAAGTCAAGGGAATCTACACCTTC
NA | TRBJ1-5 | TRBV28 | NA | CASRTDPNQPQHF | TGTGCCAGTAGGACAGACCCAAATCAGCCCCAGCATTTT
NA | TRBJ1-5 | TRBV6-1 | NA | CASSELSSGRVNQPQHF | TGTGCCAGCAGTGAATTAAGTTCGGGCAGGGTCAATCAGCCCCAGCATTTT
NA | TRBJ2-3 | TRBV7-9 | many | CASSLFLGTIPDTQYF | TGTGCCAGCAGCTTGTTCCTGGGTACAATCCCAGATACGCAGTATTTT
TRBD2 | TRBJ2-7 | TRBV27 | many | CASSLERGRVRYEQYF | TGTGCCAGCAGCCTAGAGCGGGGCCGGGTCCGCTACGAGCAGTACTTC
NA | TRBJ2-6 | TRBV27 | NA | CASSLPGGFYSGANVLTF | TGTGCCAGCAGTTTACCGGGGGGCTTTTACTCTGGGGCCAACGTCCTGACTTTC
TRBD2 | TRBJ2-7 | TRBV6-2/TRBV6-3 | many | CASAPRGGNEQYF | TGTGCCAGCGCCCCGCGGGGGGGCAACGAGCAGTACTTC
NA | TRBJ1-1 | TRBV12-3/TRBV12-4 | many | CASSLEVDTEAFF | TGTGCCAGCAGTTTAGAAGTAGACACTGAAGCTTTCTTT
NA | TRBJ2-1 | TRBV18 | many | CASSPNGPEQFF | TGTGCCAGCTCACCCAACGGCCCCGAGCAGTTCTTC
TRBD2 | TRBJ2-1 | TRBV29-1 | NA | CSVDLAGGIHNEQFF | TGCAGCGTTGACCTCGCGGGAGGAATTCACAATGAGCAGTTCTTC
NA | TRBJ2-1 | TRBV7-9 | many | CASSLVSASSYNEQFF | TGTGCCAGCAGCTTAGTTAGCGCTTCCTCCTACAATGAGCAGTTCTTC
TRBD1 | TRBJ1-1 | TRBV27 | many | CASPDRGHPPNTEAFF | TGTGCCAGCCCGGACAGGGGTCACCCCCCGAACACTGAAGCTTTCTTT
NA | TRBJ1-6 | TRBV7-2 | few | CASSLGQRSPLHF | TGTGCCAGCAGCTTAGGCCAGCGATCACCCCTCCACTTT
NA | TRBJ1-2 | TRBV5-1 | NA | CASSPGTADYGYTF | TGCGCCAGCAGCCCCGGGACGGCGGACTATGGCTACACCTTC
NA | TRBJ1-1 | TRBV2 | many | CASRAGTASWGTEAFF | TGTGCCAGCAGAGCCGGGACGGCTTCTTGGGGCACTGAAGCTTTCTTT
TRBD2 | TRBJ2-2 | TRBV30 | few | CAWTPSPWTSGAGETGELFF | TGTGCCTGGACACCCAGTCCCTGGACTAGCGGGGCGGGGGAAACCGGGGAGCTGTTTTTT
NA | TRBJ2-5 | TRBV12-3/TRBV12-4 | NA | CASGLSSETQYF | TGTGCCAGCGGTTTATCGTCAGAGACCCAGTACTTC
TRBD1 | TRBJ1-2 | TRBV6-1 | few | CASSTTGFYGYTF | TGTGCCAGCAGTACGACAGGGTTTTATGGCTACACCTTC
NA | TRBJ2-1 | TRBV5-1 | many | CASSLQSSYNEQFF | TGCGCCAGCAGCTTACAGAGCTCCTACAATGAGCAGTTCTTC